This T cell receptor beta chain comes out of a study of neurological immune-mediated disorders. Many counts were recorded for this clonotype. TCRdb reprocessed the 5' RACE reads via MiXCR and lists one record per CDR3 protein. The table has 45,000 to 65,000 distinct CDR3 sequences, about 8% seen once; the top ten hold about 1.9%. Indicated time point: longitudinal time-point 3. CDR1 and CDR2 from the germline V gene are LGHDT and YNNKEL (reference sequence). This CDR3 is 16 amino acids long. Trimming stripped 0 bases from V and 1 base from J, with 12 bases between. Material: PBMCs. The chain uses TRBV3-1 and TRBJ1-1, with D perhaps matching TRBD1 (6 bases). The source of this sequence is a woman aged 40 to 50 in good health. CDR3 in amino acids: CASSQEGVGGNTEAFF. CDR3 coding DNA: TGTGCCAGCAGCCAAGAAGGGGTAGGGGGGAACACTGAAGCTTTCTTT.